The clone carrying this T cell receptor beta chain was picked up one time. What it binds is unknown. TCRdb's table, derived via immunoSEQ multiplex PCR, lists solely in-frame clones and lacks some. Altogether some 2.1 million clones are present, about 95% being singletons, with the ten largest covering about 1.1%. This entry belongs to a study of shared clonotypes between healthy human individuals. Study-wide points: Shared clonotypes: approximately 5.3% naive CD4, around 4% naive CD8, 2.3% memory CD4, about 0.4% memory CD8. Expectations were that clonotype sharing among donors would be affected by sequencing depth. Collection of samples was limited to blood; tissue repertoires likely differ.

The CDR3 has 13 residues. Germline CDR1 reads MDHEN; CDR2 reads SYDVKM. Naive CD8 cells comprised CD45RO-negative, CCR7-positively selected cells, excluding terminally differentiated effector memory CD45RA+ cells. The chain combines TRBV28 with TRBJ2-5; possibly TRBD2 for D (5 bases). The end of the DNA aligns better with TRBJ2-7, so the J call may be wrong. This clonotype was sampled from a man younger than 35 in good health. The sample consisted of naive CD8+ T cells sorted from blood. CDR3: CASSSGISYEQYF. Written as DNA, the CDR3 is TGTGCCAGCAGCTCCGGGATATCCTACGAGCAGTACTTC.